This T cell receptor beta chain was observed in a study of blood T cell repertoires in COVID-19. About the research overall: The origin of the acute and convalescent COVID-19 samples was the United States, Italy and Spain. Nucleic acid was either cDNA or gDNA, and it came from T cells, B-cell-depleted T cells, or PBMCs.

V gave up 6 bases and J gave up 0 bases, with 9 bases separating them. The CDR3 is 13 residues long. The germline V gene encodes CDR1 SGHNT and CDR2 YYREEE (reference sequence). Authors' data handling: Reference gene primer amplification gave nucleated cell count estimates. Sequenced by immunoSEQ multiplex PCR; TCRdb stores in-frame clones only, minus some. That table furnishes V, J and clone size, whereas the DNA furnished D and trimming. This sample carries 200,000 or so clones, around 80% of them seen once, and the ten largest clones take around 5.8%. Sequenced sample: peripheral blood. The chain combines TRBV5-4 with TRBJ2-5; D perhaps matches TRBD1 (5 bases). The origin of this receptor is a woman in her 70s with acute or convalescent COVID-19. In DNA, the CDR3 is TGTGCCAGCAAGGGGCAGAACCAAGAGACCCAGTACTTC. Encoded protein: CASKGQNQETQYF.